This T cell receptor (beta chain) stems from a study of T cells in Graves' hyperthyroidism and ophthalmopathy. Turning to the study itself: Staff took peripheral blood when the initial diagnosis was made, before any treatment began.

Diagnostic decisions used clinical symptoms, serum thyroxine and TRAb, thyroid ultrasound and orbital computed tomography. The germline gives CDR1 SNHLY, CDR2 FYNNEI. The CDR3 totals 15 residues. V was trimmed by 2 bases and J by 3 bases, leaving 12 bases between them. Amplified regions were TCR beta CDR3 sequences from RNA transcripts. Using the HTBI primer set, a first-round RT-PCR was run on the TCR CDR3. TCRdb independently ran MiXCR on the multiplex PCR reads; one entry per CDR3 protein. The sample consists of hundreds of thousands of distinct CDR3 sequences, around a sixth of them appearing once. This clonotype was counted at least ten times.

The material sequenced was blood. The TCR was taken from a woman under 30 with Graves' hyperthyroidism. The chain recombines TRBV2 with TRBJ2-3; D unresolved. The CDR3 DNA follows: TGTGCCAGCAGTGAACGGTTTAAAGGGACAGATACGCAGTATTTT. Translated: CASSERFKGTDTQYF.